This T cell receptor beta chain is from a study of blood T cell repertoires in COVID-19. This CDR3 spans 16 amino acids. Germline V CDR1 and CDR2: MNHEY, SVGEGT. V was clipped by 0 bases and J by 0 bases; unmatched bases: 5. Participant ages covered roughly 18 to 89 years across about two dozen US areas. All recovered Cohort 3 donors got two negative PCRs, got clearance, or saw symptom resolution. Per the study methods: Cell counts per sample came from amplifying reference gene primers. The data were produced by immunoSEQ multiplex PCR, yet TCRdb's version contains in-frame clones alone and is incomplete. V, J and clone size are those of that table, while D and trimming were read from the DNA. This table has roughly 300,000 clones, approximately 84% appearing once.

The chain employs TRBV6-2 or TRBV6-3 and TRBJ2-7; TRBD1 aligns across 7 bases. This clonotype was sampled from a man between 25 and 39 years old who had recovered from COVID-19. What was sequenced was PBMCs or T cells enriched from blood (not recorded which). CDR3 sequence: CASSYSGTESSYEQYF. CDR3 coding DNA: TGTGCCAGCAGTTACTCTGGGACAGAGAGCTCCTACGAGCAGTACTTC.